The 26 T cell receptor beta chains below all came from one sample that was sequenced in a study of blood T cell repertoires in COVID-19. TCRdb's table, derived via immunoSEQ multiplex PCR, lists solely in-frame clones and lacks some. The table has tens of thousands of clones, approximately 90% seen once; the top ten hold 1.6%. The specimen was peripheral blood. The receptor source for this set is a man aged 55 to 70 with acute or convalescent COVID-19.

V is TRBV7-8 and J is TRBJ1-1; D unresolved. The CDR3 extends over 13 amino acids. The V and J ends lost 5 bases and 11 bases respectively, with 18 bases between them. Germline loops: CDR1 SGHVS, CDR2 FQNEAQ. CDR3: CASSPRAPVGAFF. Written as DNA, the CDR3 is TGTGCCAGCAGCCCGCGGGCCCCAGTGGGGGCTTTCTTT.

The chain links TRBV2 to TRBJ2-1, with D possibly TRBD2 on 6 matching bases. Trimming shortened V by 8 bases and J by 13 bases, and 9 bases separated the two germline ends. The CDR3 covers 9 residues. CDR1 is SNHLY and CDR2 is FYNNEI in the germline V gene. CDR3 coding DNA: TGTGCCAGCCGGGGGAGCCAGTTCTTC. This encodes CASRGSQFF. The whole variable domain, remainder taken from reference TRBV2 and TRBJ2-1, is EPEVTQTPSHQVTQMGQEVILRCVPISNHLYFYWYRQILGQKVEFLVSFYNNEISEKSEIFDDQFSVERPDGSNFTLKIRSTKLEDSAMYFCASRGSQFFGPGTRLTVL.

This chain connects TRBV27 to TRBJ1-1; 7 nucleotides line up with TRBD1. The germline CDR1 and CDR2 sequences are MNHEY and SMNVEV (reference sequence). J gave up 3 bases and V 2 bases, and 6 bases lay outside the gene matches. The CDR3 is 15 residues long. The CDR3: CASSLRAQGDTEAFF. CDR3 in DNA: TGTGCCAGCAGTTTAAGGGCTCAGGGGGACACTGAAGCTTTCTTT.

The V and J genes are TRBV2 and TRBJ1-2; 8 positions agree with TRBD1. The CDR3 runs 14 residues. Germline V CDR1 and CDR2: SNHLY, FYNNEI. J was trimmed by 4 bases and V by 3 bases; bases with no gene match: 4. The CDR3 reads CASSEGDRIYGYTF. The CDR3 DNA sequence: TGTGCCAGCAGTGAGGGGGACAGGATCTATGGCTACACCTTC.

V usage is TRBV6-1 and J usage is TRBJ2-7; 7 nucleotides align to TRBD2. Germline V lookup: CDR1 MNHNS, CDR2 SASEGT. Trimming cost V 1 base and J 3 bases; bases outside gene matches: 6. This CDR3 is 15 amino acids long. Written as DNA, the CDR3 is TGTGCCAGCAGTGAAGGTGGCGGGGGAGTCTACGAGCAGTACTTC. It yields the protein CASSEGGGGVYEQYF.

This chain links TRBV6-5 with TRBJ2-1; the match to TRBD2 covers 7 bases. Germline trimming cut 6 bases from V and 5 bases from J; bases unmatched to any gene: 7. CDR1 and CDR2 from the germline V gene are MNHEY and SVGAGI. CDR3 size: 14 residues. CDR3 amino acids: CASRKPGGDNEQFF. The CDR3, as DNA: TGTGCCAGCAGGAAACCGGGGGGAGACAATGAGCAGTTCTTC.

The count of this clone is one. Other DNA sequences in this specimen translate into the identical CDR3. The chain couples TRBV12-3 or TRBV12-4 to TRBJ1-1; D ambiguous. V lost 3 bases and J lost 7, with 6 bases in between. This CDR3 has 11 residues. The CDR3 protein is CASSFRGEAFF. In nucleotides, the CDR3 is TGTGCCAGCAGTTTCCGCGGTGAAGCTTTCTTT.

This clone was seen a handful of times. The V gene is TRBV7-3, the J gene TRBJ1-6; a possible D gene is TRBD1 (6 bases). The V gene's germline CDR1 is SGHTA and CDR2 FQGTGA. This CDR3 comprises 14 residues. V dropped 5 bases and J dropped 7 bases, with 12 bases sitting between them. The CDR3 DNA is TGTGCCAGCAGCCGACTTGGACAGAATTCACCCCTCCACTTT. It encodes CASSRLGQNSPLHF.

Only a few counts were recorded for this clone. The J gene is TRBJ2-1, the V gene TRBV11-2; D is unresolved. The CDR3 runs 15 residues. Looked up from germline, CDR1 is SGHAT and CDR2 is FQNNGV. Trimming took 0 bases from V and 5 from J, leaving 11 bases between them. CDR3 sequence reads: CASSLDPAANNEQFF. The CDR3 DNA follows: TGTGCCAGCAGCTTAGACCCGGCGGCTAACAATGAGCAGTTCTTC.

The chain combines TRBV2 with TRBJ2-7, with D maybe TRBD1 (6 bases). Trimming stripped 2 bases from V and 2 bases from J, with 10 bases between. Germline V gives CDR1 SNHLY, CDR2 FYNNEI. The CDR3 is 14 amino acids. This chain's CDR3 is CASSETDRAYEQYF. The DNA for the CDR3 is TGTGCCAGCAGTGAAACGGACAGAGCCTACGAGCAGTACTTC.

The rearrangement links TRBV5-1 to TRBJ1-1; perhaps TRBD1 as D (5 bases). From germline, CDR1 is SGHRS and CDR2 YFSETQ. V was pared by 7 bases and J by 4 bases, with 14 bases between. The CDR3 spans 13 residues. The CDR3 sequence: CASREGPFTEAFF. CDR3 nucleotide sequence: TGCGCCAGCCGGGAGGGACCGTTCACTGAAGCTTTCTTT.

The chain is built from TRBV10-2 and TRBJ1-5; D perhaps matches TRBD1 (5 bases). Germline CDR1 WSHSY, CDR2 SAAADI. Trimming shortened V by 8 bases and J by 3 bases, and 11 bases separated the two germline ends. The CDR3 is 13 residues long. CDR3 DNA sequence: TGCGCCAGCGGGCAGGGCTACAATCAGCCCCAGCATTTT. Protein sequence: CASGQGYNQPQHF.

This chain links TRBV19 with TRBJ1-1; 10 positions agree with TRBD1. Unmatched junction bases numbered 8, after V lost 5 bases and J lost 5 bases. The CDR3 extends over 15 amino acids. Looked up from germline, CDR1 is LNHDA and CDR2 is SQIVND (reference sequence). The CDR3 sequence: CASSFGTGVRTEAFF. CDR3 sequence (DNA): TGTGCCAGTAGTTTCGGGACAGGGGTAAGAACTGAAGCTTTCTTT. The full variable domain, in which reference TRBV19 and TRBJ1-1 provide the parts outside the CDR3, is DGGITQSPKYLFRKEGQNVTLSCEQNLNHDAMYWYRQDPGQGLRLIYYSQIVNDFQKGDIAEGYSVSREKKESFPLTVTSAQKNPTAFYLCASSFGTGVRTEAFFGQGTRLTVV.

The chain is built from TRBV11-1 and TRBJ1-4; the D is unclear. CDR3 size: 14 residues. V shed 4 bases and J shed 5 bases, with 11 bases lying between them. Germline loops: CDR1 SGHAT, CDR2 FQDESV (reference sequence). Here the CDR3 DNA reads TGTGCCAGCAGCTATGGCAGATCAAATGAAAAACTGTTTTTT. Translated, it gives CASSYGRSNEKLFF. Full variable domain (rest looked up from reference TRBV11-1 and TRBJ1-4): EAEVAQSPRYKITEKSQAVAFWCDPISGHATLYWYRQILGQGPELLVQFQDESVVDDSQLPKDRFSAERLKGVDSTLKIQPAELGDSAMYLCASSYGRSNEKLFFGSGTQLSVL.

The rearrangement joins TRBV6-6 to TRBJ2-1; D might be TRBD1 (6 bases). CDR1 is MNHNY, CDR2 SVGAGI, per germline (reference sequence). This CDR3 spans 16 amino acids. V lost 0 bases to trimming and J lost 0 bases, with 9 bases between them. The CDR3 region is CASSYSGQSSYNEQFF. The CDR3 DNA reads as TGTGCCAGCAGTTACTCCGGACAGAGCTCCTACAATGAGCAGTTCTTC.

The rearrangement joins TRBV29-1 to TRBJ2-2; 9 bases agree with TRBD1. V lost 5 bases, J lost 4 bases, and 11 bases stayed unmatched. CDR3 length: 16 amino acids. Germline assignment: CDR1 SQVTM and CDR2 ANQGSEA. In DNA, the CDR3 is TGCAGCGTTAGAGTTCCGGGACAGGGTTCCACCGGGGAGCTGTTTTTT. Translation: CSVRVPGQGSTGELFF.

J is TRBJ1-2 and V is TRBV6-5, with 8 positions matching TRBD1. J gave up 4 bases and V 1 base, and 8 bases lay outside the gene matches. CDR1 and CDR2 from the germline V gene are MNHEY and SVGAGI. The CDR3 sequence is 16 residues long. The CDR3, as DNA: TGTGCCAGCAGTTACTTGAACAGGGGGGGATCCTATGGCTACACCTTC. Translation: CASSYLNRGGSYGYTF.

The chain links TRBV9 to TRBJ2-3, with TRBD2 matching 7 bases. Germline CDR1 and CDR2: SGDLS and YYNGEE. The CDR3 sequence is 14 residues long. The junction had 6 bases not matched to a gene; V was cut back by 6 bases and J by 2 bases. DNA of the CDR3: TGTGCCAGCACTCCACGGGGGGACACAGATACGCAGTATTTT. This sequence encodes CASTPRGDTDTQYF.

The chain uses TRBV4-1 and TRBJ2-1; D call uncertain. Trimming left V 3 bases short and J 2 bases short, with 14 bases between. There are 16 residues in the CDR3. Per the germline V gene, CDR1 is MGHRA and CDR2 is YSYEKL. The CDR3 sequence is CASSQIDILTYNEQFF. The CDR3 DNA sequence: TGCGCCAGCAGCCAGATCGACATCCTAACCTACAATGAGCAGTTCTTC.

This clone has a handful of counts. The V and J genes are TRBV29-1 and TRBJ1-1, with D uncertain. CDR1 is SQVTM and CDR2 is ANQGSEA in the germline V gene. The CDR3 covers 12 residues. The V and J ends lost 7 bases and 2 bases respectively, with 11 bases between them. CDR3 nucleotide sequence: TGCAGCGCCTACAGCATTAACACTGAAGCTTTCTTT. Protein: CSAYSINTEAFF.

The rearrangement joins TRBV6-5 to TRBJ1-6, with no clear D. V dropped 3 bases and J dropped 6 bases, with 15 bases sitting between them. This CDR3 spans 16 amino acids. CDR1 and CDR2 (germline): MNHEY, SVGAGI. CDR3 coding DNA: TGTGCCAGCAGTTATATGCCGCCTCAGTCTAATTCACCCCTCCACTTT. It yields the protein CASSYMPPQSNSPLHF.

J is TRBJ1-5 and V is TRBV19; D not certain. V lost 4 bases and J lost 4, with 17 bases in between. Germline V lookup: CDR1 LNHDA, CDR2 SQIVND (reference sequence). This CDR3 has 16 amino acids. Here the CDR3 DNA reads TGTGCCAGTAGTAATTCGGAGGCGGTGTGGAATCAGCCCCAGCATTTT. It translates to CASSNSEAVWNQPQHF.

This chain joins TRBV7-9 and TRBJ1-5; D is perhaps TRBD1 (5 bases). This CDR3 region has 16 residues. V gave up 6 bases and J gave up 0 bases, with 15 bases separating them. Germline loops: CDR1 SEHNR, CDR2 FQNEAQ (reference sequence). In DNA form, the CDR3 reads TGTGCCAGCAGTCTCTACACGGGGGTTAGCAATCAGCCCCAGCATTTT. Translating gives CASSLYTGVSNQPQHF.

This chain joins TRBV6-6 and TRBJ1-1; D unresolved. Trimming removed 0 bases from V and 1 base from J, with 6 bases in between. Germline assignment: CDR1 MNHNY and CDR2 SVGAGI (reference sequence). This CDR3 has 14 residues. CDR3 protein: CASSYSTGNTEAFF. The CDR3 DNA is TGTGCCAGCAGTTACTCTACGGGGAACACTGAAGCTTTCTTT.

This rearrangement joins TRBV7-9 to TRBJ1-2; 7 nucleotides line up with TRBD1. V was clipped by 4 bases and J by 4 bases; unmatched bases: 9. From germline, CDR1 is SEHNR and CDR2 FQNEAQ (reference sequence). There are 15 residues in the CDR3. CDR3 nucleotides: TGTGCCAGCAGCTCCGACAGGGACGAGGTCTATGGCTACACCTTC. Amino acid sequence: CASSSDRDEVYGYTF.

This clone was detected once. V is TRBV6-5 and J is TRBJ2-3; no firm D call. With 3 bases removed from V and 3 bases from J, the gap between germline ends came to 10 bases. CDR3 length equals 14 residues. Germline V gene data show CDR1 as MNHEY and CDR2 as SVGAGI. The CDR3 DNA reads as TGTGCCAGCAGTTATAATGGGCCGACAGATACGCAGTATTTT. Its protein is CASSYNGPTDTQYF.